The rows below give T cell receptor beta chains drawn from one sample of a study of cytomegalovirus exposure and HLA in healthy donors. Sequenced by immunoSEQ multiplex PCR; TCRdb stores in-frame clones only, minus some. The sample totals nearly 200,000 clones. Sequencing was performed on PBMCs. Receptor source: a boy younger than 18 in good health and CMV-seronegative. The CDR3 runs from the conserved cysteine through the conserved F or W. The D gene is left open where the match is weak.

TRBV11-3	15	TRBJ2-7	TRBD1	CASSRIGTVDEEQYF	TGTGCCAGCAGCCGAATCGGGACAGTAGATGAGGAGCAGTACTTC
TRBV7-2	15	TRBJ2-1	TRBD2	CASSPRGGFDNEQFF	TGTGCCAGCAGCCCACGGGGGGGCTTTGACAATGAGCAGTTCTTC
TRBV4-2	14	TRBJ2-1	TRBD2	CASSQEPAGYEQFF	TGTGCCAGCAGCCAAGAACCAGCGGGGTACGAGCAGTTCTTC
TRBV13	14	TRBJ2-2	NA	CASSSVVRTGELFF	TGTGCCAGCAGCTCTGTGGTACGGACCGGGGAGCTGTTTTTT
TRBV2	13	TRBJ1-1	NA	CASRLTGLPEAFF	TGTGCCAGCAGGCTCACAGGGTTACCTGAAGCTTTCTTT
TRBV7-2	16	TRBJ2-4	TRBD2	CASSLGGGVSKNIQYF	TGTGCCAGCAGCTTAGGCGGGGGGGTATCCAAAAACATTCAGTACTTC
TRBV7-6	13	TRBJ2-7	TRBD1	CASSLGTGYEQYF	TGTGCCAGCAGCCTCGGGACAGGTTACGAGCAGTACTTC
TRBV5-1	20	TRBJ2-7	TRBD2	CASSRGQGTSGGQSSYEQYF	TGCGCCAGCAGCCGAGGGCAAGGGACTAGCGGGGGCCAAAGCTCCTACGAGCAGTACTTC
TRBV7-2	16	TRBJ2-2	TRBD2	CASSLLAGTNTGELFF	TGTGCCAGCAGTTTACTAGCGGGCACGAACACCGGGGAGCTGTTTTTT
TRBV11-2	15	TRBJ2-7	TRBD2	CASSAGLAGSYEQYF	TGTGCCAGCAGCGCGGGACTAGCGGGATCCTACGAGCAGTACTTC
TRBV7-9	16	TRBJ2-3	NA	CASSLGGGESTDTQYF	TGTGCCAGCAGCTTAGGAGGCGGGGAGAGCACAGATACGCAGTATTTT
TRBV6-1	15	TRBJ2-5	NA	CASSEAGGPQETQYF	TGTGCCAGCAGTGAAGCGGGTGGGCCCCAAGAGACCCAGTACTTC
TRBV5-3	15	TRBJ1-5	NA	CARSLAAQDNQPQHF	TGTGCCAGAAGCCTTGCTGCACAGGACAATCAGCCCCAGCATTTT
TRBV5-1	18	TRBJ2-3	TRBD2	CASSFQHKLAGGTDTQYF	TGCGCCAGCAGCTTCCAACACAAGCTAGCGGGGGGCACAGATACGCAGTATTTT
TRBV30	13	TRBJ1-1	NA	CAWAIGRGSEAFF	TGTGCCTGGGCTATTGGGCGGGGTTCTGAAGCTTTCTTT
TRBV6-5	14	TRBJ1-1	NA	CASSRSGANTEAFF	TGTGCCAGCAGTCGGTCAGGGGCGAACACTGAAGCTTTCTTT
TRBV11-2	16	TRBJ2-1	NA	CASRPVRGSSYNEQFF	TGTGCCAGCAGACCTGTGAGGGGGAGCTCCTACAATGAGCAGTTCTTC
TRBV6-6	15	TRBJ2-1	NA	CASSSRQRTTNEQFF	TGTGCCAGCAGTTCTAGACAGAGAACCACCAATGAGCAGTTCTTC
TRBV7-9	17	TRBJ2-3	NA	CASSLTQGPFSTDTQYF	TGTGCCAGCAGCCTAACACAGGGCCCCTTTAGCACAGATACGCAGTATTTT
TRBV7-9	12	TRBJ2-1	NA	CASVLLEGEQFF	TGTGCCAGCGTACTTTTGGAGGGTGAGCAGTTCTTC
TRBV7-9	14	TRBJ2-5	TRBD2	CASRPSGGQETQYF	TGTGCCAGCAGGCCTAGCGGGGGGCAAGAGACCCAGTACTTC